This TCR beta chain comes out of a study of blood T cell repertoires in COVID-19. About the research overall: Sites in the United States, Italy and Spain provided acute and convalescent COVID-19 samples.

Per the authors' pipeline: Quantification of nucleated cells was approximated via reference gene primer amplification. Profiling relied on immunoSEQ multiplex PCR, and the TCRdb table lists in-frame clones only, not all of them. The D gene and trimming were derived from the DNA, and the V and J assignments and clone size from that table. The sample consists of approximately 140,000 clones, around 87% of them appearing once. The CDR3 has 14 residues. The germline CDR1 and CDR2 sequences are LNHDA and SQIVND (reference sequence). Trimming shortened V by 6 bases and J by 8 bases, and 14 bases separated the two germline ends.

The rearrangement links TRBV19 to TRBJ1-6; D not resolved. What was sequenced was PBMCs or T cells enriched from blood (not recorded which). This receptor was taken from a woman in her forties who had been exposed to COVID-19. The CDR3 region is CASSPAGSDSPLHF. DNA for the CDR3: TGTGCCAGTAGCCCCGCGGGGAGTGATTCACCCCTCCACTTT.